The rows below give T cell receptor beta chains drawn from one sample of a study of regulatory T cells in long-lasting Graves disease. TCRdb reprocessed the multiplex PCR reads via MiXCR and lists one record per CDR3 protein. Seen here are a few hundred thousand distinct CDR3 sequences, about 15% observed once, and the top ten hold approximately 7.6%. These data also formed part of another study, on T cells in Graves' hyperthyroidism and ophthalmopathy.

The source material was peripheral blood mononuclear cells (PBMCs), sampled at new diagnosis, from a patient treated with antithyroid drugs. Every receptor here comes from a middle-aged woman with Graves disease. CDR3s include the opening cysteine and the closing phenylalanine or tryptophan. A D gene is named only where the DNA matches it firmly. Not every row has a clone size; where given, it reads once, few, many or a size class.

13	TRBV27	TRBJ2-7	TRBD2	few	CASSLSGGSEQYF	TGTGCCAGCAGTTTATCGGGCGGGAGCGAGCAGTACTTC
15	TRBV12-3/TRBV12-4	TRBJ2-1	TRBD2	many	CASSPRLAGNNEQFF	TGTGCCAGCAGTCCAAGACTAGCGGGAAACAATGAGCAGTTCTTC
13	TRBV7-3	TRBJ2-2	NA	many	CASSAQEAGELFF	TGTGCCAGCAGCGCCCAGGAGGCCGGGGAGCTGTTTTTT
13	TRBV5-5	TRBJ1-2	NA	NA	CASSATANYGYTF	TGTGCCAGCAGCGCAACAGCTAACTATGGCTACACCTTC
17	TRBV9	TRBJ2-1	TRBD2	NA	CASSPGTSGSGYNEQFF	TGTGCCAGCAGCCCCGGGACTAGCGGGAGCGGCTACAATGAGCAGTTCTTC
14	TRBV12-3/TRBV12-4	TRBJ2-7	NA	many	CASSPGDISYEQYF	TGTGCCAGCAGTCCCGGGGACATCTCCTACGAGCAGTACTTC
15	TRBV28	TRBJ1-5	NA	many	CASSTGGDGNQPQHF	TGTGCCAGCAGCACTGGGGGGGACGGCAATCAGCCCCAGCATTTT
12	TRBV12-3/TRBV12-4	TRBJ1-2	NA	few	CAGSLGGYGYTF	TGTGCCGGCAGTTTGGGGGGCTATGGCTACACCTTC
14	TRBV27	TRBJ2-1	NA	many	CASRDASSYNEQFF	TGTGCCAGCAGGGACGCTTCGTCCTACAATGAGCAGTTCTTC
14	TRBV29-1	TRBJ1-5	NA	NA	CSARTAGPDQPQHF	TGCAGCGCTAGGACAGCGGGGCCCGATCAGCCCCAGCATTTT
14	TRBV11-3	TRBJ2-1	NA	many	CASSLVPDSNEQFF	TGTGCCAGCAGCTTAGTCCCGGACTCCAATGAGCAGTTCTTC
15	TRBV5-1	TRBJ2-7	TRBD1	many	CASSQDAGTGGEQYF	TGCGCCAGCAGCCAAGACGCCGGGACAGGGGGGGAGCAGTACTTC
13	TRBV24-1	TRBJ2-5	NA	few	CATSDGAQETQYF	TGTGCCACCAGTGACGGAGCCCAAGAGACCCAGTACTTC
14	TRBV7-6	TRBJ2-5	NA	many	CASSLFGGQETQYF	TGTGCCAGCAGCTTATTTGGGGGGCAAGAGACCCAGTACTTC
21	TRBV19	TRBJ2-1	TRBD2	many	CASSIGLGRASGLSSYNEQFF	TGTGCCAGTAGTATAGGATTAGGTAGGGCTAGCGGGCTAAGCTCCTACAATGAGCAGTTCTTC
15	TRBV13	TRBJ1-5	TRBD1	few	CASSSGDRGNQPQHF	TGTGCCAGCAGCTCCGGGGACAGGGGCAATCAGCCCCAGCATTTT
16	TRBV3-1	TRBJ2-7	NA	few	CASSQGTTRVGYEQYF	TGTGCCAGCAGCCAAGGGACTACAAGAGTAGGGTACGAGCAGTACTTC
14	TRBV6-5	TRBJ2-4	TRBD1	few	CASSFDRGIDIQYF	TGTGCCAGCAGTTTCGACAGGGGAATCGACATTCAGTACTTC
17	TRBV7-2	TRBJ2-5	NA	few	CASSLGLRRDGQETQYF	TGTGCCAGCAGCTTAGGTCTCCGGCGGGATGGTCAAGAGACCCAGTACTTC
14	TRBV20-1	TRBJ1-4	NA	many	CSARARVANEKLFF	TGCAGTGCTAGGGCAAGGGTAGCTAATGAAAAACTGTTTTTT
16	TRBV18	TRBJ2-1	TRBD2	NA	CASSPGTSGNYNEQFF	TGTGCCAGCTCACCGGGGACTAGCGGGAACTACAATGAGCAGTTCTTC
15	TRBV27	TRBJ1-2	TRBD1	few	CASSPMGQGWYGYTF	TGTGCCAGCAGTCCCATGGGACAGGGTTGGTATGGCTACACCTTC
13	TRBV12-3/TRBV12-4	TRBJ1-2	TRBD1	NA	CASSLSQGDGYTF	TGTGCCAGCAGTTTATCACAGGGGGATGGCTACACCTTC
16	TRBV3-1	TRBJ2-1	TRBD1	many	CASSPTGTGYIDEQFF	TGTGCCAGCAGCCCTACCGGGACAGGGTATATCGATGAGCAGTTCTTC
22	TRBV10-3	TRBJ2-1	TRBD2	NA	CAISEPSGTSASLPSSYNEQFF	TGTGCCATCAGTGAGCCGTCCGGGACTAGCGCCTCCCTTCCGAGCTCCTACAATGAGCAGTTCTTC
14	TRBV12-3/TRBV12-4	TRBJ2-1	NA	NA	CASRPGTSYNEQFF	TGTGCCAGCAGACCTGGGACTTCTTACAATGAGCAGTTCTTC
17	TRBV6-2/TRBV6-3	TRBJ2-7	NA	few	CASRPPFRAGRSYEQYF	TGTGCCAGCAGACCTCCCTTTCGGGCAGGCCGATCCTACGAGCAGTACTTC
12	TRBV11-2	TRBJ1-4	NA	many	CASSLGWQKLFF	TGTGCCAGCAGCTTGGGGTGGCAAAAACTGTTTTTT
14	TRBV7-8	TRBJ1-4	NA	many	CASSSGATNEKLFF	TGTGCCAGCAGTTCAGGGGCAACTAATGAAAAACTGTTTTTT
17	TRBV5-4	TRBJ2-1	NA	NA	CASSFFPGGLSYNEQFF	TGTGCCAGCAGCTTTTTCCCCGGGGGGCTCTCCTACAATGAGCAGTTCTTC
11	TRBV19	TRBJ1-1	NA	many	CASQQMGEAFF	TGTGCCAGTCAACAAATGGGTGAAGCTTTCTTT
15	TRBV6-2/TRBV6-3	TRBJ1-4	NA	NA	CASTFAHLENEKLFF	TGTGCCAGCACCTTTGCCCACTTGGAAAATGAAAAACTGTTTTTT
11	TRBV28	TRBJ2-7	NA	many	CASSGDNEQYF	TGTGCCAGCAGTGGCGACAACGAGCAGTACTTC
13	TRBV6-5	TRBJ2-1	NA	few	CASSYTSYNEQFF	TGTGCCAGCAGCTACACTAGTTACAATGAGCAGTTCTTC
17	TRBV3-2	TRBJ2-2	NA	many	CASSQAESGRYTGELFF	TGTGCCAGCAGCCAAGCCGAAAGCGGGAGGTACACCGGGGAGCTGTTTTTT
13	TRBV20-1	TRBJ1-2	NA	few	CSARERGWGGYTF	TGCAGTGCTAGAGAAAGGGGCTGGGGCGGCTACACCTTC
14	TRBV28	TRBJ2-7	NA	many	CASSFRGLSYEQYF	TGTGCCAGCAGTTTCCGGGGCCTCTCCTACGAGCAGTACTTC
17	TRBV20-1	TRBJ1-6	TRBD1	NA	CSARISGRGQTNSPLHF	TGCAGTGCTAGAATATCTGGGCGGGGACAGACAAATTCACCCCTCCACTTT
14	TRBV11-3	TRBJ2-4	NA	NA	CASTSRGAWGIQYF	TGTGCCAGCACAAGCCGGGGGGCCTGGGGCATTCAGTACTTC
15	TRBV20-1	TRBJ2-7	TRBD1	NA	CSAHSPGTGNYEQYF	TGCAGTGCTCATTCCCCCGGGACAGGGAACTACGAGCAGTACTTC
16	TRBV19	TRBJ1-1	NA	many	CASSFAGAGWNTEAFF	TGTGCCAGTAGCTTTGCTGGGGCGGGGTGGAACACTGAAGCTTTCTTT
12	TRBV14	TRBJ2-7	NA	NA	CASSQVPREQYF	TGTGCCAGCAGCCAAGTTCCGAGAGAGCAGTACTTC
14	TRBV6-1	TRBJ1-5	TRBD1	few	CASSTGQGNQPQHF	TGTGCCAGCAGCACGGGACAGGGCAATCAGCCCCAGCATTTT
16	TRBV28	TRBJ2-3	TRBD2	NA	CASSLSSGGAPDTQYF	TGTGCCAGCAGTTTGTCGTCGGGAGGGGCTCCAGATACGCAGTATTTT
12	TRBV28	TRBJ1-1	NA	many	CASRPYLGAAFF	TGTGCCAGCCGCCCGTATCTGGGCGCTGCTTTCTTT
14	TRBV20-1	TRBJ2-3	NA	many	CSARVPTSTDTQYF	TGCAGTGCTAGAGTACCGACTAGCACAGATACGCAGTATTTT
14	TRBV7-9	TRBJ2-3	NA	many	CASSTTQGTDTQYF	TGTGCCAGCAGCACTACACAGGGCACAGATACGCAGTATTTT
12	TRBV30	TRBJ2-7	NA	many	CARQDSIYEQYF	TGTGCCCGACAAGACAGCATCTACGAGCAGTACTTC
18	TRBV13	TRBJ1-1	TRBD1	NA	CASSFPGTGEALSTEAFF	TGTGCCAGCAGCTTCCCCGGGACAGGGGAGGCATTGAGCACTGAAGCTTTCTTT
14	TRBV6-1	TRBJ2-3	TRBD2	few	CATTGAGGSDTQYF	TGTGCAACGACCGGGGCGGGAGGATCGGATACGCAGTATTTT
15	TRBV28	TRBJ1-1	NA	many	CASSLGSGFTTEAFF	TGTGCCAGCAGCTTGGGTTCGGGTTTTACGACTGAAGCTTTCTTT
16	TRBV30	TRBJ2-7	TRBD2	few	CAWAGTSGSSPYEQYF	TGTGCCTGGGCCGGGACTAGCGGGAGTAGTCCCTACGAGCAGTACTTC
17	TRBV10-3	TRBJ1-2	NA	many	CAISESRRLGIPYGYTF	TGTGCCATCAGTGAGTCGAGAAGGCTGGGTATTCCCTATGGCTACACCTTC
14	TRBV7-2	TRBJ2-5	NA	many	CASSLARVKETQYF	TGTGCCAGCAGCTTAGCGCGGGTAAAAGAGACCCAGTACTTC
16	TRBV28	TRBJ2-3	TRBD2	many	CASSSPWGGTTDTQYF	TGTGCCAGCAGTTCCCCGTGGGGGGGAACCACAGATACGCAGTATTTT
16	TRBV3-1	TRBJ2-4	NA	few	CASSQEPVLAKNIQYF	TGTGCCAGCAGCCAAGAACCGGTTCTAGCCAAAAACATTCAGTACTTC
17	TRBV15	TRBJ2-1	NA	NA	CATSSHGQRNSYNEQFF	TGTGCCACCAGCAGCCACGGGCAAAGGAACTCCTACAATGAGCAGTTCTTC